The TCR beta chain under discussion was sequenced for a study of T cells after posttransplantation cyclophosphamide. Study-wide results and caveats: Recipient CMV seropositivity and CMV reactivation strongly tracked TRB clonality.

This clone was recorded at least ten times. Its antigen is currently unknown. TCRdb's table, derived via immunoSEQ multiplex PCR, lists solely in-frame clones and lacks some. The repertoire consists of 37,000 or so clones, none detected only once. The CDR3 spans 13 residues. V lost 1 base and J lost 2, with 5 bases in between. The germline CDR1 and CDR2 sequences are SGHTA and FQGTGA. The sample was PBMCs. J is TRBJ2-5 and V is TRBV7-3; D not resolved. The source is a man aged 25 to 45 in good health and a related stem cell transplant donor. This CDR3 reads CASSLNSQETQYF. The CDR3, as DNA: TGTGCCAGCAGCTTAAATTCACAAGAGACCCAGTACTTC.